This is a list of T cell receptor beta chains from one sample in a study of beta chain features in type 1 diabetes. Only in-frame clones appear in the TCRdb table, and some are missing; sequencing was by immunoSEQ multiplex PCR. The data contain approximately 150,000 clones, about 13% of them singletons. Sequences were obtained from central memory CD4+ T cells from blood. These receptor sequences come from a man younger than 35 with type 1 diabetes. CDR3s leave out the opening cysteine and the closing phenylalanine or tryptophan.

v_call	cdr3_aa
TRBV12-5	ASGLSQGVSGEQY
TRBV15	ATSRAGGGSYEQY
TRBV28	ASILAGQGYGYT
TRBV5-1	ASGTGGYTEAF
TRBV29-1	SGVGGTVGHYGYT
TRBV7-6	ASSLGSSSPLH
TRBV29-1	SVEEGRSGETQY
TRBV28	ASSQTGTEAF
TRBV5-1	ASSLVGALNTEAF
TRBV7-2	ASSLTGALVDTQY
TRBV28	ASSIPDLGGQF
TRBV7-2	ASSPGVRGAF
TRBV6-5	ASSARGFEAF
TRBV10-2	ASSVAGDNSPLH
TRBV2	ASSGGTEAF
TRBV7-9	ASSPNQENYEQY
TRBV7-9	ASSRRRQGGLEDTQY
TRBV7-9	ASSRPGQYSETQY
TRBV27	ASRRTGVQNIQY
TRBV27	ASSTRQGSDYGYT
TRBV25-1	ASSESKSSDRGSDTQY
TRBV4-1	ASSQTSGGTEDEQY
TRBV20-1	SAAGITEAF
TRBV19	ASSMEVYSGEQY
TRBV7-9	ASSQSMTGHSGNTIY
TRBV7-3	ASSGKAQETQY
TRBV30	AWSVMGTDTQY
TRBV29-1	SVEPHPDTSQY
TRBV19	ASNPRPSVAGDEQF
TRBV7-9	ASSMTGNQPQH
TRBV4-1	ASSLWGTDTQY
TRBV11-2	ASSKGREQPQH
TRBV6-1	ASRPGQTSGYT